This T cell receptor beta chain was captured in a study of early T cells in non-severe SARS-CoV-2 infection. As for the study in general: The study sequenced bulk RNA from unsorted whole blood, with chains unpaired.

From the 5' RACE reads, TCRdb called clonotypes with MiXCR, one entry per CDR3 protein. The sample shows tens of thousands of distinct CDR3 sequences, roughly 12% of them seen only once. Per germline, CDR1 SGHTA and CDR2 FQGNSA. Trimming shortened V by 5 bases and J by 0 bases, and 11 bases separated the two germline ends. There are 15 residues in the CDR3. Sequenced material: whole blood. The TCR sequence derives from an adult who was a healthcare worker with PCR-confirmed SARS-CoV-2 infection or an uninfected control (not recorded which). The chain recombines TRBV7-2 with TRBJ2-1; D might be TRBD1 (5 bases). The CDR3 DNA reads TGTGCCAGCAGCACCCACAGGAGCTCCTACAATGAGCAGTTCTTC. As protein: CASSTHRSSYNEQFF.